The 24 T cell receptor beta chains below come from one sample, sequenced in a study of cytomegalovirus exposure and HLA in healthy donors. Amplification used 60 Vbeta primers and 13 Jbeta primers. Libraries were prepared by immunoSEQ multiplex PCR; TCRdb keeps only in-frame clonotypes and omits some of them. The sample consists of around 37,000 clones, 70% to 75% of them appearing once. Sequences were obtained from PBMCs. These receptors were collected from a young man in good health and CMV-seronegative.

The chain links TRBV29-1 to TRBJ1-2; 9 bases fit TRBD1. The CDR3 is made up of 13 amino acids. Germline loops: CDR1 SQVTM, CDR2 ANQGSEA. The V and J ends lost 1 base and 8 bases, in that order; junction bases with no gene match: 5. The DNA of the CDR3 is TGCAGCGTTGAAGGCGGGACAGGGAACGGCTACACCTTC. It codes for CSVEGGTGNGYTF.

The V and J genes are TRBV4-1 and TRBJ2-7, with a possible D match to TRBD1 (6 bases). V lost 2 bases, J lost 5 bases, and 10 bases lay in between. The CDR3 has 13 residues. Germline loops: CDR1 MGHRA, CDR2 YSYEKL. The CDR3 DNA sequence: TGCGCCAGCAGCCAACTACAGGGCCACGAGCAGTACTTC. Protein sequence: CASSQLQGHEQYF.

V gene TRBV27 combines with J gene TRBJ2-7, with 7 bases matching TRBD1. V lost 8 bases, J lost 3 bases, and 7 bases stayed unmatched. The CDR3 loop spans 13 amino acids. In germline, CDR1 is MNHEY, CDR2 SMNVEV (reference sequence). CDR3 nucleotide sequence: TGTGCCAGCGGCCCGGGACAGATCTACGAGCAGTACTTC. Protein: CASGPGQIYEQYF.

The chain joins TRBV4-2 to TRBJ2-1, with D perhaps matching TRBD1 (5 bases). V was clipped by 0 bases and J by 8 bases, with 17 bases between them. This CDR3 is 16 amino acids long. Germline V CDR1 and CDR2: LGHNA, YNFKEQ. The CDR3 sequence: CASSQDWGFLLDEQFF. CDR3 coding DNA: TGTGCCAGCAGCCAAGATTGGGGCTTCCTCCTCGATGAGCAGTTCTTC.

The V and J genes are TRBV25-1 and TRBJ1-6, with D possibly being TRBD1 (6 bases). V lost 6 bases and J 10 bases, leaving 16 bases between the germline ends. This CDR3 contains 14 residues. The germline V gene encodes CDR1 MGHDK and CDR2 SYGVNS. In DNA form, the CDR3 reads TGTGCCAGCAGCCTGACAGGCATCGGGTCACCCCTCCACTTT. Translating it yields CASSLTGIGSPLHF.

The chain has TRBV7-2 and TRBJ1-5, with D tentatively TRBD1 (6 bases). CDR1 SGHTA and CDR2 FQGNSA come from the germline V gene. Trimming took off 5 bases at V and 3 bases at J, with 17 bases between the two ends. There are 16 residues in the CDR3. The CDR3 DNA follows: TGTGCCAGCAGCGTATCAATTGGGGGCTACAATCAGCCCCAGCATTTT. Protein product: CASSVSIGGYNQPQHF.

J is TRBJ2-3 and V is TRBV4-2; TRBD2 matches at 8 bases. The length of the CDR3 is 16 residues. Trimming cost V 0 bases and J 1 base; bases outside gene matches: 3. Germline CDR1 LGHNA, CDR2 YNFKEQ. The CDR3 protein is CASSQDLRGGTDTQYF. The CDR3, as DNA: TGTGCCAGCAGCCAAGATCTGCGGGGGGGCACAGATACGCAGTATTTT.

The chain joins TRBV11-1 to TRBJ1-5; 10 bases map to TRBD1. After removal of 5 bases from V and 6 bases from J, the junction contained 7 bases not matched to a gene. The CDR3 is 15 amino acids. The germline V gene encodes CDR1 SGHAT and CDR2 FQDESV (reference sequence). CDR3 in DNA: TGTGCCAGCAGCCCCGGGACAGGGGATTCTCAGCCCCAGCATTTT. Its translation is CASSPGTGDSQPQHF.

CDR3 sequence: CASSQGQGGDNEQFF. CDR3 in DNA: TGTGCCAGTAGTCAAGGACAGGGAGGGGACAATGAGCAGTTCTTC. The V call is TRBV19, the J call TRBJ2-1; D is perhaps TRBD1 (8 bases). Germline values: CDR1 LNHDA, CDR2 SQIVND (reference sequence). The V and J ends lost 5 bases and 5 bases respectively, with 16 bases between them. This CDR3 spans 15 amino acids.

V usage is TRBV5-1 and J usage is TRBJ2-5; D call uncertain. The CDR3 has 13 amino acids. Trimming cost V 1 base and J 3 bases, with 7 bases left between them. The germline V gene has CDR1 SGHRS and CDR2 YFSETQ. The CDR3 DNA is TGCGCCAGCAGCTTGAAGTCAGAAGAGACCCAGTACTTC. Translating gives CASSLKSEETQYF.

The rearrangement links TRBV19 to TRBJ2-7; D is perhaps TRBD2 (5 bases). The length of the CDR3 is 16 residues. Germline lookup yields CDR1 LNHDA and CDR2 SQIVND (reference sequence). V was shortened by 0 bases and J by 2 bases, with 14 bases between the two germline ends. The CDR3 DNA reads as TGTGCCAGTAGTATAGATGGAGCGGCCCGAACCTACGAGCAGTACTTC. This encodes CASSIDGAARTYEQYF.

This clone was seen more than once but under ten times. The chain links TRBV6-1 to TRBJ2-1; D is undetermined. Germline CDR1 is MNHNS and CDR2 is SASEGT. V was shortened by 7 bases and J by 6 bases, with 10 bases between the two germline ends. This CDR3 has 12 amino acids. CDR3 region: CASTPLRNEQFF. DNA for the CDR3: TGTGCCAGCACCCCCCTTCGCAATGAGCAGTTCTTC.

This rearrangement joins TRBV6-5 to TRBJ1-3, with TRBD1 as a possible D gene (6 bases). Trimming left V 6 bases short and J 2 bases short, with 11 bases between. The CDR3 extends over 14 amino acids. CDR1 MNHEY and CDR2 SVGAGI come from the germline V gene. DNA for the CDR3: TGTGCCAGCAGCCTGCCAGGGGCTGGAAACACCATATATTTT. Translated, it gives CASSLPGAGNTIYF.

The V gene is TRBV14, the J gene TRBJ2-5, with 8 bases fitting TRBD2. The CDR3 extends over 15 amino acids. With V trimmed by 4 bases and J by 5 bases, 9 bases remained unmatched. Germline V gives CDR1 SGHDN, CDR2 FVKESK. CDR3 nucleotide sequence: TGTGCCAGCAGCCGGCCCGGACTAGCTGGGGAGACCCAGTACTTC. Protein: CASSRPGLAGETQYF.

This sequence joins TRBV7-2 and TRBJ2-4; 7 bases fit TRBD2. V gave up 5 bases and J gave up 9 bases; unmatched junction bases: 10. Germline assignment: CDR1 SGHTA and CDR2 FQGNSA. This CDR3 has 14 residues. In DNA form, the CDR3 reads TGTGCCAGCAGCCCCCCGGCGGGAGCCGGCATTCAGTACTTC. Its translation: CASSPPAGAGIQYF.

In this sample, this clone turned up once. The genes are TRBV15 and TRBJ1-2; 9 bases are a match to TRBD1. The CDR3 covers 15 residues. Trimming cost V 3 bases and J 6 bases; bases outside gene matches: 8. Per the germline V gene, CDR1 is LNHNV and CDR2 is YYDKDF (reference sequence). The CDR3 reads CATSSRDRVINGYTF. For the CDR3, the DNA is TGTGCCACCAGCAGCCGGGACAGGGTAATTAATGGCTACACCTTC.

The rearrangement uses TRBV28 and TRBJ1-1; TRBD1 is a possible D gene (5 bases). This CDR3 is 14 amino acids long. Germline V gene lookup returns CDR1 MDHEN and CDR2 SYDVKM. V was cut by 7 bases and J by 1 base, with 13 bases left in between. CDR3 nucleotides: TGTGCCAGCACCTCCGGGGGTCAGAACACTGAAGCTTTCTTT. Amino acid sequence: CASTSGGQNTEAFF.

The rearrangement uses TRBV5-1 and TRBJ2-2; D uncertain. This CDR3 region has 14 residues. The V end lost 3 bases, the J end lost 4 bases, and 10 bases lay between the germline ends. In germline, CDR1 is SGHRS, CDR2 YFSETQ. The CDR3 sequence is CASSSSFVTGELFF. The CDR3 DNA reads TGCGCCAGCAGCTCCTCCTTTGTCACCGGGGAGCTGTTTTTT.

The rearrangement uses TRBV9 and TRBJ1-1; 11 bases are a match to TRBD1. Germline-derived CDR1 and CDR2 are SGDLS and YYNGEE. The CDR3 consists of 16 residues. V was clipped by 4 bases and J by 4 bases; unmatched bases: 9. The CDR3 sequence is CASSLMTGTGGTEAFF. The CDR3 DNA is TGTGCCAGCAGCCTTATGACCGGGACAGGGGGCACTGAAGCTTTCTTT.

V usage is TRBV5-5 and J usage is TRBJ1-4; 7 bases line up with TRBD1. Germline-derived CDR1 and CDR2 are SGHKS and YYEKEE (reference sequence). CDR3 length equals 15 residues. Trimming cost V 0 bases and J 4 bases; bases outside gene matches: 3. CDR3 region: CASSLAQGDNEKLFF. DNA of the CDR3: TGTGCCAGCAGCTTGGCTCAGGGGGATAATGAAAAACTGTTTTTT.

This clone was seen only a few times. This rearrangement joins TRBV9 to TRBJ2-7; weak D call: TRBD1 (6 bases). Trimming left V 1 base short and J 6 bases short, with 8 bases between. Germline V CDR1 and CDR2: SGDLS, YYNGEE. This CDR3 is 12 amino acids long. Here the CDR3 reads CASSVLGGEQYF. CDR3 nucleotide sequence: TGTGCCAGCAGCGTATTAGGGGGCGAGCAGTACTTC.

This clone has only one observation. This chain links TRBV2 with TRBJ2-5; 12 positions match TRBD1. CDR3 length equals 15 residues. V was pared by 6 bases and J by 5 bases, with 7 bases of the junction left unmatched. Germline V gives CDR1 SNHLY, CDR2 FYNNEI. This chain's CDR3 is CASRGQGAQGETQYF. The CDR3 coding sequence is TGTGCCAGCAGGGGACAGGGGGCCCAGGGTGAGACCCAGTACTTC.

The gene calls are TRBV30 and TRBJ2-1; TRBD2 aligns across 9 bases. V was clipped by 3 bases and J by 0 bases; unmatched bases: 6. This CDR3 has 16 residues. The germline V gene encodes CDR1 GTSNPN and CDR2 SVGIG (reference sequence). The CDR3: CAWSPTSGISYNEQFF. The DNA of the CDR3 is TGTGCCTGGAGCCCGACTAGCGGAATCTCCTACAATGAGCAGTTCTTC.

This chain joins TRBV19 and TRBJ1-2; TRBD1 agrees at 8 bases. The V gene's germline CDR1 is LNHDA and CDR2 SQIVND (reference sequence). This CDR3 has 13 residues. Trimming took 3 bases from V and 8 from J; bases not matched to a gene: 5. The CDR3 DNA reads TGTGCCAGTAGTATGCAGGACAGGGCCGGCTACACCTTC. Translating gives CASSMQDRAGYTF.